The clone carrying this TCR beta chain was seen just once. No antigen is known for it. Every bit of the isolated RNA underwent reverse transcription, so sequencing read expressed TCRB transcripts. Sequenced by immunoSEQ multiplex PCR; TCRdb stores in-frame clones only, minus some. The sample gives under 950,000 clones, 17% of which show up once; roughly 0.025% is in the top ten. The data stem from a study of beta chain features in type 1 diabetes. Points from the study as a whole: TCRB CDR3s were moderately but significantly shorter in Type 1 diabetes patients in all four CD4+ subsets. Possibly, sequencing cDNA over-represented cells that had high TCR expression levels. The similarity of naive, central memory and Treg TCRB repertoires appeared greater among patients than among healthy donors. When VDJ junctions were examined, type 1 diabetes patients showed fewer insertions and more deletions.

The V gene's germline CDR1 is SGHNT and CDR2 YYREEE (reference sequence). The CDR3 is 13 amino acids. Deletions cut 5 bases from V and 2 bases from J, with 10 bases between. Sequenced input: naive CD4+ T cells from blood. This clonotype was obtained from a young woman in good health. The V call is TRBV5-4, the J call TRBJ2-5; tentatively, D is TRBD2 (5 bases). CDR3 nucleotides: TGTGCCAGCAGTGTGGACTTACAAGAGACCCAGTACTTC. Its protein product is CASSVDLQETQYF.